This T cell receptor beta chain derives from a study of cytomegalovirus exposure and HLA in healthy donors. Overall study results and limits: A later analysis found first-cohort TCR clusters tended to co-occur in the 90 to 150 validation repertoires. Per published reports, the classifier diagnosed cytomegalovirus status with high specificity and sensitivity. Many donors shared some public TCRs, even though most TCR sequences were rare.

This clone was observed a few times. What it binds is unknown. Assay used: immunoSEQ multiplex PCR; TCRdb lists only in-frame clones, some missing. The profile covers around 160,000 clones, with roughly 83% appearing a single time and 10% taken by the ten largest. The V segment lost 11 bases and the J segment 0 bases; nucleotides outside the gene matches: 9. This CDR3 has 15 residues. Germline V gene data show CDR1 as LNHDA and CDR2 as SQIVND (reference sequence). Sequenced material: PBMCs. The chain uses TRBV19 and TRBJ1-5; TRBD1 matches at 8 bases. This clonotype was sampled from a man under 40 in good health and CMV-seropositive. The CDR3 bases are TGTGCCGCGGACAGGGATCCTTATAGCAATCAGCCCCAGCATTTT. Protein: CAADRDPYSNQPQHF. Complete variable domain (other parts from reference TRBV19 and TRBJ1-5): DGGITQSPKYLFRKEGQNVTLSCEQNLNHDAMYWYRQDPGQGLRLIYYSQIVNDFQKGDIAEGYSVSREKKESFPLTVTSAQKNPTAFYLCAADRDPYSNQPQHFGDGTRLSIL.